The 13 T cell receptor beta chains given below trace back to one sample, sequenced in a study of blood T cell repertoires in COVID-19 (TCRdb year 2020). The library came from the immunoSEQ multiplex PCR assay. TCRdb limited this immuneACCESS table to in-frame rearrangements with V and J called. A share of clones is missing; checked studies link under half to unresolved V genes, and the rest is unexplained. The sample profile shows 170,000 or so clones; approximately 88% of them were found once. Roughly 9% of the sample is taken by the ten largest. What was sequenced was PBMCs or T cells enriched from blood (not recorded which). Source of these receptors: a woman aged 18-29 years who had recovered from COVID-19.

The chain recombines TRBV5-4 with TRBJ2-7, with 12 positions matching TRBD2. CDR3 size: 14 residues. With V trimmed by 3 bases and J by 5 bases, 3 bases remained unmatched. Germline loops: CDR1 SGHNT, CDR2 YYREEE (reference sequence). The CDR3 is CASSSTSGSHEQYF. The DNA for the CDR3 is TGTGCCAGCAGCTCGACTAGCGGGAGCCACGAGCAGTACTTC.

This clone was seen only a few times. This chain joins TRBV27 and TRBJ1-5, with TRBD1 matching over 7 bases. CDR1 is MNHEY and CDR2 is SMNVEV in the germline V gene (reference sequence). The CDR3 extends over 14 amino acids. Losses at the gene ends were 3 bases for V and 5 bases for J; bases not matched to a gene: 4. The CDR3 DNA is TGTGCCAGCAGTTTTCAGGGGGAACATCAGCCCCAGCATTTT. Its translation: CASSFQGEHQPQHF.

CDR3 protein: CASSRRQGAHEQYF. CDR3 sequence (DNA): TGTGCCAGCAGCCGCCGACAGGGGGCCCACGAGCAGTACTTC. The genes are TRBV3-1 (or the pseudogene TRBV3-2) and TRBJ2-7, with 10 bases fitting TRBD1. There are 14 residues in the CDR3. From germline, CDR1 is LGHDT and CDR2 YNNKEL (reference sequence). After removal of 4 bases from V and 5 bases from J, the junction contained 5 bases not matched to a gene.

The V gene is TRBV10-3, the J gene TRBJ1-5; 7 positions match TRBD1. Germline values: CDR1 ENHRY, CDR2 SYGVKD. This CDR3 comprises 15 residues. Trimming at V came to 4 bases and at J to 4 bases, leaving 7 bases not matched to a gene. DNA of the CDR3: TGTGCCATCAGTGGTACAGGGGTGGGGAATCAGCCCCAGCATTTT. As protein: CAISGTGVGNQPQHF.

The chain couples TRBV10-1 to TRBJ1-2; 7 nucleotides line up with TRBD1. Germline-derived CDR1 and CDR2 are WNHNN and SYGVQD (reference sequence). The ends lost 0 bases at V and 10 bases at J; junction bases unmatched: 8. This CDR3 contains 14 residues. The CDR3 region has the DNA TGCGCCAGCAGTGAGTCGGCGGGACAGCCTCCCTACACCTTC. It codes for CASSESAGQPPYTF.

This sequence joins TRBV19 and TRBJ1-4; tentatively, D is TRBD1 (5 bases). The CDR3 has 15 amino acids. The germline V gene has CDR1 LNHDA and CDR2 SQIVND (reference sequence). Trimming removed 3 bases from V and 5 bases from J, with 13 bases in between. The chain's CDR3 is CASSIETALNEKLFF. The DNA for the CDR3 is TGTGCCAGTAGTATCGAGACAGCGCTAAATGAAAAACTGTTTTTT.

The chain carries TRBV29-1 and TRBJ2-7; weak D call: TRBD2 (5 bases). Trimming left V 5 bases short and J 7 bases short, with 21 bases between. The CDR3 spans 14 residues. From germline, CDR1 is SQVTM and CDR2 ANQGSEA. CDR3 region: CSVQKDFPIREQYF. The CDR3 coding sequence is TGCAGCGTTCAAAAGGACTTCCCGATTCGGGAGCAGTACTTC.

The rearrangement uses TRBV10-3 and TRBJ1-6; 9 nucleotides line up with TRBD1. The CDR3 has 14 residues. The germline V gene has CDR1 ENHRY and CDR2 SYGVKD. The V segment lost 6 bases and the J segment 6 bases; nucleotides outside the gene matches: 3. The CDR3 DNA sequence: TGTGCCATCAGCCCACAGGGGGCTAATTCACCCCTCCACTTT. Translating it yields CAISPQGANSPLHF.

The V and J genes are TRBV7-2 and TRBJ1-1, with 8 bases fitting TRBD1. The CDR3 is 16 residues long. Per the germline V gene, CDR1 is SGHTA and CDR2 is FQGNSA. The V segment lost 6 bases and the J segment 2 bases; nucleotides outside the gene matches: 11. The CDR3 coding sequence is TGTGCCAGCAGTCTTCTCGGACAGGGAGTAAACACTGAAGCTTTCTTT. This gives the protein CASSLLGQGVNTEAFF.

The chain combines TRBV28 with TRBJ2-3; 12 bases are a match to TRBD2. This CDR3 contains 20 residues. V was clipped by 4 bases and J by 2 bases; unmatched bases: 16. CDR1 is MDHEN and CDR2 is SYDVKM in the germline V gene. The CDR3 loop reads CASSSYILAGGLRNTDTQYF. The CDR3 DNA reads as TGTGCCAGCAGTTCATATATTCTAGCGGGGGGGCTCCGCAACACAGATACGCAGTATTTT.

The V call is TRBV19, the J call TRBJ2-3, with a possible D match to TRBD2 (5 bases). Germline V lookup: CDR1 LNHDA, CDR2 SQIVND (reference sequence). Trimming cost V 3 bases and J 7 bases, with 20 bases left between them. The CDR3 runs 16 residues. CDR3 sequence reads: CASSIFVSDGDHTQYF. CDR3 bases: TGTGCCAGTAGTATTTTCGTTTCGGACGGGGATCATACGCAGTATTTT.

The gene calls are TRBV5-1 and TRBJ2-3, with 10 nucleotides matching TRBD2. Trimming removed 4 bases from V and 0 bases from J; junction bases left unmatched: 5. From germline, CDR1 is SGHRS and CDR2 YFSETQ. The CDR3 consists of 16 residues. DNA of the CDR3: TGCGCCAGCAGCCCCGGGACTAGCGCTAGCACAGATACGCAGTATTTT. It translates to CASSPGTSASTDTQYF. Using reference TRBV5-1 and TRBJ2-3 for the parts outside the CDR3, the full variable domain is KAGVTQTPRYLIKTRGQQVTLSCSPISGHRSVSWYQQTPGQGLQFLFEYFSETQRNKGNFPGRFSGRQFSNSRSEMNVSTLELGDSALYLCASSPGTSASTDTQYFGPGTRLTVL.

This sequence joins TRBV4-1 and TRBJ1-1, with 7 bases that match TRBD1. The CDR3 sequence is 16 residues long. Germline values: CDR1 MGHRA, CDR2 YSYEKL. J lost 4 bases, V lost 1 base, and 9 bases had no gene match. In nucleotides, the CDR3 is TGCGCCAGCAGCCAAGCTCCTAGGGCAGGGGGCACTGAAGCTTTCTTT. Its translation: CASSQAPRAGGTEAFF.